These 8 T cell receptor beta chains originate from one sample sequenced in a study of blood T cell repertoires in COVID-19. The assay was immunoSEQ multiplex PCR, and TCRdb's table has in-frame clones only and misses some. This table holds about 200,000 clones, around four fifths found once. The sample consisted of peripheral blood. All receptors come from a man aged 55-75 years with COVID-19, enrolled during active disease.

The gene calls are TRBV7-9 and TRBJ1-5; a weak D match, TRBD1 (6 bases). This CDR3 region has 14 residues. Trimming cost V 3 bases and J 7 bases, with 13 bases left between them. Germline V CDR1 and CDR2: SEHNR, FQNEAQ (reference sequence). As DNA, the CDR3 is TGTGCCAGCAGCTTTGGGGGGGCTGGGCAGCCCCAGCATTTT. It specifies CASSFGGAGQPQHF.

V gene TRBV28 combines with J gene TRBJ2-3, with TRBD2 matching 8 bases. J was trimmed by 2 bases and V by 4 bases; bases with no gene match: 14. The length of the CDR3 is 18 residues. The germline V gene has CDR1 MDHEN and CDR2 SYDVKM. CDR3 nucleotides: TGTGCCAGCAGTTCCCCGATGGTAGCGGGAAGTTTCACAGATACGCAGTATTTT. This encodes CASSSPMVAGSFTDTQYF.

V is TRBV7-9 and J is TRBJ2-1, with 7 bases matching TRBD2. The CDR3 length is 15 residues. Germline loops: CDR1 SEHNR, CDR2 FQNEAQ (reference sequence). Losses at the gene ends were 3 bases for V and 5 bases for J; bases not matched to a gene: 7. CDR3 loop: CASSLGGSPNNEQFF. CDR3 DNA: TGTGCCAGCAGCTTGGGCGGGAGCCCCAACAATGAGCAGTTCTTC. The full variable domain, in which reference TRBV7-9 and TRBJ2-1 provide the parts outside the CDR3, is DTGVSQNPRHKITKRGQNVTFRCDPISEHNRLYWYRQTLGQGPEFLTYFQNEAQLEKSRLLSDRFSAERPKGSFSTLEIQRTEQGDSAMYLCASSLGGSPNNEQFFGPGTRLTVL.

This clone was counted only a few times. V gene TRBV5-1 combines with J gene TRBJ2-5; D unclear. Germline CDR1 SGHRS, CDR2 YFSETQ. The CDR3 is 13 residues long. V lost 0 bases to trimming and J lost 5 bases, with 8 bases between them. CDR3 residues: CASSLERAETQYF. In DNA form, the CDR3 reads TGCGCCAGCAGCTTGGAGAGAGCCGAGACCCAGTACTTC. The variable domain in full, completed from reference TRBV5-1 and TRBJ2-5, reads KAGVTQTPRYLIKTRGQQVTLSCSPISGHRSVSWYQQTPGQGLQFLFEYFSETQRNKGNFPGRFSGRQFSNSRSEMNVSTLELGDSALYLCASSLERAETQYFGPGTRLLVL.

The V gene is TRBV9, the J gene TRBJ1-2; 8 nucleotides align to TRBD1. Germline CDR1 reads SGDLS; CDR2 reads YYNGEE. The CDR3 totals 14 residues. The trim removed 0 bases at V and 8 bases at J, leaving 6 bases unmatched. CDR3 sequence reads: CASSVGGAGGGYTF. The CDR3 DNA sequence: TGTGCCAGCAGCGTAGGAGGTGCAGGGGGCGGCTACACCTTC.

The CDR3 is CASAPGTQETQYF. The CDR3 coding sequence is TGTGCTAGTGCCCCAGGCACGCAAGAGACCCAGTACTTC. The chain recombines TRBV12-5 with TRBJ2-5; D not certain. This CDR3 has 13 amino acids. V was shortened by 7 bases and J by 2 bases, with 11 bases between the two germline ends. From germline, CDR1 is LGHNT and CDR2 FRNRAP.

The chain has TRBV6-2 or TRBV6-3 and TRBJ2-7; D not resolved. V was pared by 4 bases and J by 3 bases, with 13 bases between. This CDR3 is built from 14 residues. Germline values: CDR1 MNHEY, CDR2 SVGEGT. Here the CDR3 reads CASSSPKPLYEQYF. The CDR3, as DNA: TGTGCCAGCAGTTCCCCTAAGCCTCTCTACGAGCAGTACTTC.

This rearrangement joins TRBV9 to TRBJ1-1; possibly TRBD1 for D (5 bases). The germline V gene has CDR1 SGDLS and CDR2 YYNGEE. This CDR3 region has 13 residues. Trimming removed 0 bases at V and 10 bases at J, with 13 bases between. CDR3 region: CASSVGVQGLAFF. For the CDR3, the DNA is TGTGCCAGCAGCGTAGGTGTTCAGGGTTTAGCTTTCTTT.